The clone carrying this TCR beta chain was counted a few times. These data are taken from a study of T cells in Graves' hyperthyroidism and ophthalmopathy. The investigators amplified TCR beta CDR3 regions from RNA transcripts. First-round RT-PCR targeting the TCR CDR3 was performed with the HTBI primer set. Via MiXCR, TCRdb re-called the multiplex PCR reads, giving one row per CDR3 protein. The table includes 300,000 to 400,000 distinct CDR3 sequences, roughly 20% detected once. Looked up from germline, CDR1 is GTSNPN and CDR2 is SVGIG (reference sequence). CDR3 length equals 13 residues. The chain couples TRBV30 to TRBJ2-2, with 7 bases matching TRBD2. This sequence originates from a woman aged 50 to 65 with Graves' hyperthyroidism. Material: blood. The CDR3 region is CALGRRGTGELFF. CDR3 in DNA: TGTGCTCTTGGACGGCGGGGGACCGGGGAGCTGTTTTTT.